Following are 9 T cell receptor beta chains from one sample sequenced in a study of cytomegalovirus exposure and HLA in healthy donors. PCR employed 60 Vbeta and 13 Jbeta primers. Generated by immunoSEQ multiplex PCR, the TCRdb table keeps only in-frame clones and is missing some. The data contain under 200,000 clones, more than 80% of them singletons. The sequenced sample consisted of PBMCs. Receptors were obtained from a woman under 30 in good health and CMV-seronegative.

The chain couples TRBV29-1 to TRBJ2-5; 9 bases are a match to TRBD2. Germline lookup yields CDR1 SQVTM and CDR2 ANQGSEA. The CDR3 covers 13 residues. After removal of 7 bases from V and 10 bases from J, the junction contained 13 bases not matched to a gene. The CDR3 region has the DNA TGCAGCGCGCAGCGGGAGGCAGGGGGGGACCAGTACTTC. It specifies CSAQREAGGDQYF.

The chain links TRBV7-9 to TRBJ1-2; TRBD1 matches at 7 bases. The germline V gene has CDR1 SEHNR and CDR2 FQNEAQ (reference sequence). J lost 2 bases, V lost 3 bases, and 6 bases had no gene match. This CDR3 has 15 residues. CDR3 region: CASSFSTTGNYGYTF. The DNA of the CDR3 is TGTGCCAGCAGCTTTTCAACGACAGGGAACTATGGCTACACCTTC.

This chain uses TRBV5-1 with TRBJ2-1, with D tentatively TRBD2 (5 bases). V was cut by 0 bases and J by 0 bases, with 7 bases left in between. Germline V CDR1 and CDR2: SGHRS, YFSETQ. The CDR3 extends over 15 amino acids. Written as DNA, the CDR3 is TGCGCCAGCAGCTTGGGGGCGGGCTCCTACAATGAGCAGTTCTTC. Amino acid sequence: CASSLGAGSYNEQFF.

Here the CDR3 DNA reads TGTGCCAGCAGCTTAAGAGCGCTTTTGGGAGATACGCAGTATTTT. Its protein is CASSLRALLGDTQYF. V is TRBV7-3 and J is TRBJ2-3; D not certain. Germline CDR1 is SGHTA and CDR2 is FQGTGA. The V end was cut by 1 base, the J end by 5 bases, with 13 bases between. The CDR3 runs to 15 residues.

In DNA, the CDR3 is TGTGCCAGCAGTCGGGGTCGGGGAATGAATGAGCAGTTCTTC. As protein: CASSRGRGMNEQFF. The rearrangement joins TRBV27 to TRBJ2-1; D is perhaps TRBD2 (5 bases). Trimming shortened V by 5 bases and J by 7 bases, and 15 bases separated the two germline ends. Per germline, CDR1 MNHEY and CDR2 SMNVEV (reference sequence). The CDR3 runs to 14 residues.

J is TRBJ2-1 and V is TRBV5-1; 11 bases line up with TRBD2. This CDR3 spans 18 amino acids. Germline lookup yields CDR1 SGHRS and CDR2 YFSETQ. The V gene end was trimmed by 2 bases and the J gene end by 8 bases; junction bases not matched to a gene: 15. CDR3 amino acids: CASSLNLQGLADFDEQFF. The CDR3 DNA follows: TGCGCCAGCAGCTTAAACCTCCAGGGACTAGCGGATTTCGATGAGCAGTTCTTC. The complete variable domain, with remaining parts taken from reference TRBV5-1 and TRBJ2-1, reads KAGVTQTPRYLIKTRGQQVTLSCSPISGHRSVSWYQQTPGQGLQFLFEYFSETQRNKGNFPGRFSGRQFSNSRSEMNVSTLELGDSALYLCASSLNLQGLADFDEQFFGPGTRLTVL.

This clone was seen only a few times. The V and J genes are TRBV30 and TRBJ1-1, with TRBD1 matching over 8 bases. The CDR3 has 15 residues. Trimming took 3 bases from V and 11 from J; bases not matched to a gene: 17. Germline-derived CDR1 and CDR2 are GTSNPN and SVGIG (reference sequence). CDR3: CAWSGERDRSLKAFF. CDR3 coding DNA: TGTGCCTGGAGCGGAGAGCGGGACAGGTCCTTAAAGGCTTTCTTT.

Note on this clone: This sample includes further DNA sequences coding for the same CDR3. The chain recombines TRBV7-8 with TRBJ2-5; 10 nucleotides agree with TRBD2. J lost 1 base, V lost 1 base, and 9 bases had no gene match. The CDR3 has 18 residues. Looked up from germline, CDR1 is SGHVS and CDR2 is FQNEAQ. CDR3 bases: TGTGCCAGCAGCTTAGGGAACCTCATAGCGGGAGGCCAAGAGACCCAGTACTTC. Translation: CASSLGNLIAGGQETQYF. Full variable domain (missing parts from reference TRBV7-8 and TRBJ2-5): GAGVSQSPRYKVAKRGQDVALRCDPISGHVSLFWYQQALGQGPEFLTYFQNEAQLDKSGLPSDRFFAERPEGSVSTLKIQRTQQEDSAVYLCASSLGNLIAGGQETQYFGPGTRLLVL.

This chain connects TRBV7-3 to TRBJ2-5; 8 bases are a match to TRBD2. This CDR3 comprises 16 residues. V trimming: 2 bases; J trimming: 5 bases; junction bases outside the gene matches: 10. Per germline, CDR1 SGHTA and CDR2 FQGTGA. CDR3 in amino acids: CASSLGSGEMEETQYF. The CDR3 region has the DNA TGTGCCAGCAGCTTAGGTAGCGGGGAGATGGAGGAGACCCAGTACTTC.